This TCR beta chain was documented in a study of Ad26.COV2.S vaccination and SARS-CoV-2 variants. TCRdb's copy holds only in-frame clones and misses some; the assay was immunoSEQ multiplex PCR. The table has about 680,000 clones, around 89% seen once. CDR1 is MNHEY and CDR2 is SVGAGI in the germline V gene. V shed 8 bases, J shed 4 bases, and the junction held 7 bases outside the gene matches. The CDR3 spans 14 residues. Treatment noted: approximately 18 received Ad26.COV2.S at low or high dose, single or two shots; about 5 received placebo; per-sample allocation not given. The study sampled participants on day 63 after the first vaccine or placebo injection. Aged 18-55 years, donor was enrolled in Boston around 2020.

The specimen was peripheral blood, collected in a trial of Ad26.COV2.S vaccine versus placebo. The clonotype originates from a person between 18 and 60 years old who received the Ad26.COV2.S COVID-19 vaccine or a placebo. This chain links TRBV6-5 with TRBJ2-3, with 9 bases fitting TRBD2. The CDR3 DNA sequence: TGTGCCAGCGGGCGGGGGGGGCCCGCAGATACGCAGTATTTT. Translation: CASGRGGPADTQYF.